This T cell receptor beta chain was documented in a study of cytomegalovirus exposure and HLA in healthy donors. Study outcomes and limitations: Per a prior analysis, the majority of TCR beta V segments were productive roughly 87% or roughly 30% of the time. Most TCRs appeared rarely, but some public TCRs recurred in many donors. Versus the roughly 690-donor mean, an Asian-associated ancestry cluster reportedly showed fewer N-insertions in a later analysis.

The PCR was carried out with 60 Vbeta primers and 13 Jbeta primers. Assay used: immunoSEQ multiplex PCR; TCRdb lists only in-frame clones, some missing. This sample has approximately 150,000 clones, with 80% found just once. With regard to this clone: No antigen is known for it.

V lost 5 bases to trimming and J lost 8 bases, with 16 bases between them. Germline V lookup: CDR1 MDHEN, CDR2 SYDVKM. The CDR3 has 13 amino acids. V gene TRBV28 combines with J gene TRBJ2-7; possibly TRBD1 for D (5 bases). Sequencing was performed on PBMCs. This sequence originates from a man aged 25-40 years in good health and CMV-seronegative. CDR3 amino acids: CASSRTGSPKQYF. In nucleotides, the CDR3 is TGTGCCAGCAGTCGAACAGGTTCTCCCAAGCAGTACTTC.